The rows below give T cell receptor beta chains drawn from one sample of a study of T cells after yellow fever vaccination. Each CDR3 protein gets one entry after TCRdb re-called the 5' RACE reads with MiXCR. The repertoire holds 250,000 or so distinct CDR3 sequences, with about 3.7% as singletons. Material: PBMCs, obtained 15 days after the yellow fever booster vaccination. These TCRs come from a man younger than 35 who received the YFV17D yellow fever vaccine. CDR3s include the opening cysteine and the closing phenylalanine or tryptophan. D genes are given only for firm matches. The size field is filled for only some rows; it gives once, few, many or a size class.

size	D	J	length	V	DNA	CDR3
many	.	TRBJ1-6	14	TRBV28	TGTGCCAGCAGTTTACACAGGGAGTACTCACCCCTCCACTTT	CASSLHREYSPLHF
many	TRBD2	TRBJ2-7	15	TRBV27	TGTGCCAGCAGTCTAGCGGGGGCCTACTCCTACGAGCAGTACTTC	CASSLAGAYSYEQYF
many	.	TRBJ1-2	20	TRBV4-3	TGCGCCAGCAGCCAAGATCGAAGGAGGGGAAGGAGACCTATCATTGGGGGCTACACCTTC	CASSQDRRRGRRPIIGGYTF
many	.	TRBJ1-1	15	TRBV20-1	TGCAGTGCTAGAGGTCCCCGGGCGGCGAACACTGAAGCTTTCTTT	CSARGPRAANTEAFF
many	TRBD1	TRBJ2-3	15	TRBV12-3/TRBV12-4	TGTGCCAGCAGTATCCGGACAGGACGCACAGATACGCAGTATTTT	CASSIRTGRTDTQYF
many	.	TRBJ2-2	15	TRBV4-3	TGCGCCAGCAGCCGAGGGGTAACGAACACCGGGGAGCTGTTTTTT	CASSRGVTNTGELFF
many	.	TRBJ2-3	14	TRBV5-1	TGCGCCAGCAGCTTAGGGGGTATCACAGATACGCAGTATTTT	CASSLGGITDTQYF
.	.	TRBJ1-1	14	TRBV5-1	TGCGCCAGCAGATTCGTCCTTACGGGCACTGAAGCTTTCTTT	CASRFVLTGTEAFF
many	.	TRBJ1-1	13	TRBV7-2	TGTGCCAGCAGCTTAGTTCCGAACACTGAAGCTTTCTTT	CASSLVPNTEAFF
many	.	TRBJ2-3	13	TRBV10-3	TGTGCCATCAGTGAGGGTCCCACAGATACGCAGTATTTT	CAISEGPTDTQYF